Presented here are 32 T cell receptor beta chains from one specimen sequenced in a study of beta chain features in type 1 diabetes listed by TCRdb under 2018. Libraries came from the immunoSEQ multiplex PCR assay. All of the isolated RNA was reverse transcribed with the High Capacity cDNA Reverse Transcription Kit, so expressed TCRB transcripts were sequenced. This immuneACCESS table, as held by TCRdb, lists in-frame sequences with V and J called but not all clones. Of the missing ones, under half trace to an unresolved V gene in checked studies; the others have no known cause. The sample profile shows 400,000 to 600,000 clones; about 32% of them were found once. More than 0.055% of the sample is in the top ten clones. The sequenced sample was naive CD4+ T cells from blood. The sample's cell subset or site, from its label and the paper: true naive CD4+ T cells. The receptors derive from a man aged 18 to 30 in good health.

The sample holds a few counts of this clone. The V and J genes are TRBV9 and TRBJ2-3, with a weak D call TRBD2 (6 bases). The CDR3 extends over 14 amino acids. The germline CDR1 and CDR2 sequences are SGDLS and YYNGEE. Deletions cut 2 bases from V and 4 bases from J, with 11 bases between. CDR3 sequence (DNA): TGTGCCAGCAGCGTGGGTCTAGCGTCAGATACGCAGTATTTT. Its translation: CASSVGLASDTQYF.

V gene TRBV7-2 combines with J gene TRBJ1-2; no firm D call. Germline V gene sequence: CDR1 SGHTA, CDR2 FQGNSA. The CDR3 is 12 amino acids. Trimming left V 0 bases short and J 8 bases short, with 7 bases between. CDR3 sequence (DNA): TGTGCCAGCAGCTTAGCAGAGTTGGGCTACACCTTC. It specifies CASSLAELGYTF.

This clone was counted between two and nine times. The rearrangement uses TRBV29-1 and TRBJ1-1, with 8 bases that match TRBD1. V dropped 6 bases and J dropped 5; count of bases not matched to a gene: 5. Germline loops: CDR1 SQVTM, CDR2 ANQGSEA. The CDR3 is 12 residues long. The CDR3 coding sequence is TGCAGCGTCTTCAGGGGGCTTACTGAAGCTTTCTTT. It specifies CSVFRGLTEAFF.

This clone appeared a few times. J is TRBJ2-1 and V is TRBV30; 7 positions agree with TRBD2. The CDR3 runs to 13 residues. Germline CDR1 GTSNPN, CDR2 SVGIG (reference sequence). V lost 4 bases and J lost 0; bases outside the gene matches: 0. The CDR3 protein is CAWTSGSYNEQFF. CDR3 DNA: TGTGCCTGGACTAGCGGCTCCTACAATGAGCAGTTCTTC.

The chain employs TRBV7-2 and TRBJ2-5; D gene unclear. The germline V gene encodes CDR1 SGHTA and CDR2 FQGNSA. The length of the CDR3 is 15 residues. Trimming cost V 7 bases and J 0 bases, with 15 bases left between them. As DNA, the CDR3 is TGTGCCAGCACCTATCCCCAGTATTACCAAGAGACCCAGTACTTC. The encoded protein is CASTYPQYYQETQYF.

In this sample, this clone turned up a few times. V gene TRBV30 combines with J gene TRBJ1-2; D might be TRBD1 (6 bases). The CDR3 is made up of 14 amino acids. Germline lookup yields CDR1 GTSNPN and CDR2 SVGIG (reference sequence). The V end was cut by 3 bases, the J end by 6 bases, with 17 bases between. In nucleotides, the CDR3 is TGTGCCTGGAGCGCCTCTCTGGGGGCGCATGGCTACACCTTC. Translation: CAWSASLGAHGYTF.

This clone was observed a handful of times. This rearrangement joins TRBV30 to TRBJ1-4; D is ambiguous. This CDR3 comprises 15 residues. V lost 5 bases and J 12 bases, leaving 25 bases between the germline ends. Germline V gene data show CDR1 as GTSNPN and CDR2 as SVGIG (reference sequence). The CDR3 region is CAWGIHGLKERELFF. In DNA, the CDR3 is TGTGCCTGGGGTATACATGGACTAAAGGAAAGGGAACTGTTTTTT.

This clone was seen a handful of times. This chain connects TRBV9 to TRBJ2-3; TRBD1 or TRBD2 may be the D gene (5 bases each). The CDR3 contains 16 residues. Trimming took off 0 bases at V and 2 bases at J, with 13 bases between the two ends. The germline CDR1 and CDR2 sequences are SGDLS and YYNGEE. CDR3 nucleotides: TGTGCCAGCAGCGTAGGGGTCGGGACGAACACAGATACGCAGTATTTT. This codes for CASSVGVGTNTDTQYF.

The rearrangement joins TRBV7-2 to TRBJ2-1, with TRBD2 as a possible D gene (5 bases). Trimming cost V 5 bases and J 4 bases, with 15 bases left between them. CDR1 is SGHTA and CDR2 is FQGNSA in the germline V gene. This CDR3 spans 15 amino acids. Written as DNA, the CDR3 is TGTGCCAGCAGCATGGGAGCAACTCTTTACAATGAGCAGTTCTTC. Protein: CASSMGATLYNEQFF.

This chain connects TRBV7-3 to TRBJ2-1; D uncertain. V was cut by 3 bases and J by 11 bases, with 14 bases left in between. The CDR3 runs 13 residues. Germline V gene sequence: CDR1 SGHTA, CDR2 FQGTGA. Here the CDR3 reads CASSFGQLKKQFF. CDR3 DNA sequence: TGTGCCAGCAGCTTCGGGCAACTCAAGAAGCAGTTCTTC.

The chain combines TRBV25-1 with TRBJ2-2; no clear D gene. CDR1 and CDR2 (germline): MGHDK, SYGVNS. The length of the CDR3 is 13 residues. V lost 6 bases and J lost 2, with 7 bases in between. The CDR3 spells CASRGLNTGELFF. CDR3 coding DNA: TGTGCCAGCAGGGGTCTAAACACCGGGGAGCTGTTTTTT.

A few counts support this clone. The chain carries TRBV14 and TRBJ2-7; D is ambiguous. Germline values: CDR1 SGHDN, CDR2 FVKESK. The CDR3 covers 14 residues. Trimming removed 10 bases from V and 6 bases from J, with 22 bases in between. CDR3 residues: CATRSESSWVEQYF. CDR3 bases: TGTGCCACCAGGTCCGAGTCAAGCTGGGTCGAGCAGTACTTC.

The chain joins TRBV14 to TRBJ2-7, with D perhaps TRBD1 or TRBD2 (5 bases each). V lost 4 bases to trimming and J lost 0 bases, with 16 bases between them. Germline CDR1 reads SGHDN; CDR2 reads FVKESK. The CDR3 contains 16 residues. The chain's CDR3 is CASSPWGRGGSYEQYF. Written as DNA, the CDR3 is TGTGCCAGCAGCCCCTGGGGTCGTGGGGGCTCCTACGAGCAGTACTTC.

This clone was recorded a few times. V is TRBV2 and J is TRBJ2-1; 9 bases line up with TRBD2. This CDR3 region has 15 residues. Trimming removed 0 bases from V and 7 bases from J; junction bases left unmatched: 4. The germline V gene has CDR1 SNHLY and CDR2 FYNNEI. CDR3 sequence (DNA): TGTGCCAGCAGTGAAGCCCTAGCGGGGCGGAATGAGCAGTTCTTC. It yields the protein CASSEALAGRNEQFF.

This chain joins TRBV7-3 and TRBJ1-3; D may be TRBD1 (6 bases). Germline CDR1 is SGHTA and CDR2 is FQGTGA. Trimming took off 5 bases at V and 4 bases at J, with 18 bases between the two ends. The CDR3 totals 16 residues. The DNA of the CDR3 is TGTGCCAGCAGCCCCGTCGGGGGCAATGGAGGAAACACCATATATTTT. Residues: CASSPVGGNGGNTIYF.

V and J are TRBV25-1 and TRBJ2-3; weak D call: TRBD2 (6 bases). The germline CDR1 and CDR2 sequences are MGHDK and SYGVNS. Trimming took 1 base from V and 3 from J, leaving 11 bases between them. The CDR3 length is 15 residues. CDR3 loop: CASSEFGGLTDTQYF. The CDR3 nucleotides read TGTGCCAGCAGTGAATTTGGGGGACTTACAGATACGCAGTATTTT.

On this clone itself: Other DNA sequences in this specimen translate into the identical CDR3. The chain couples TRBV7-2 to TRBJ2-3; D unresolved. The CDR3 loop spans 11 amino acids. Per germline, CDR1 SGHTA and CDR2 FQGNSA. V was pared by 6 bases and J by 5 bases, with 6 bases between. In nucleotides, the CDR3 is TGTGCCAGCAGTTTGGTAGATACGCAGTATTTT. Translation: CASSLVDTQYF.

This clone was detected a few times. The chain couples TRBV11-2 to TRBJ2-5; TRBD2 is a possible D gene (6 bases). V shed 5 bases and J shed 6 bases, with 19 bases lying between them. Looked up from germline, CDR1 is SGHAT and CDR2 is FQNNGV. The CDR3 extends over 15 amino acids. The CDR3 coding sequence is TGTGCCAGCAGCACCCCGGGACTCCTCCGGAAGACCCAGTACTTC. Translated: CASSTPGLLRKTQYF.

This clone was recorded a few times. J is TRBJ2-3 and V is TRBV7-9, with 8 positions matching TRBD2. Germline CDR1 is SEHNR and CDR2 is FQNEAQ (reference sequence). The CDR3 totals 16 residues. Unmatched junction bases numbered 13, after V lost 6 bases and J lost 5 bases. This CDR3 is CASRYLPGRAVDTQYF. CDR3 DNA: TGTGCCAGCAGATATCTACCCGGGAGGGCCGTAGATACGCAGTATTTT. Full variable domain (remainder filled in from reference TRBV7-9 and TRBJ2-3): DTGVSQNPRHKITKRGQNVTFRCDPISEHNRLYWYRQTLGQGPEFLTYFQNEAQLEKSRLLSDRFSAERPKGSFSTLEIQRTEQGDSAMYLCASRYLPGRAVDTQYFGPGTRLTVL.

This chain joins TRBV14 and TRBJ2-7, with 8 positions matching TRBD1. With V trimmed by 5 bases and J by 7 bases, 10 bases remained unmatched. The CDR3 is made up of 14 amino acids. Germline loops: CDR1 SGHDN, CDR2 FVKESK. The CDR3 DNA is TGTGCCAGCAGCTCGCGGCAGGGGGCGAGTGAGCAGTACTTC. Its protein is CASSSRQGASEQYF.

This clone was recorded once. V gene TRBV6-6 combines with J gene TRBJ2-2; no reliable D call. The CDR3 is 15 amino acids. CDR1 is MNHNY and CDR2 is SVGAGI in the germline V gene (reference sequence). V lost 11 bases and J lost 5, with 21 bases in between. In DNA form, the CDR3 reads TGTGCCTCCCAAGGCCCCTTAGGACGGACCGGGGAGCTGTTTTTT. As protein: CASQGPLGRTGELFF.

This clone appeared a few times. The V and J genes are TRBV9 and TRBJ2-7; D remains unclear. Germline V gives CDR1 SGDLS, CDR2 YYNGEE. This CDR3 spans 15 amino acids. V shed 0 bases and J shed 3 bases, with 13 bases lying between them. The CDR3, as DNA: TGTGCCAGCAGCGTAGGGTACCCTTCGGTCTACGAGCAGTACTTC. Protein sequence: CASSVGYPSVYEQYF. Looking up the rest from reference TRBV9 and TRBJ2-7 gives the full variable domain: DSGVTQTPKHLITATGQRVTLRCSPRSGDLSVYWYQQSLDQGLQFLIQYYNGEERAKGNILERFSAQQFPDLHSELNLSSLELGDSALYFCASSVGYPSVYEQYFGPGTRLTVT.

The V gene is TRBV5-6, the J gene TRBJ2-3; weak D call: TRBD2 (6 bases). Germline loops: CDR1 SGHDT, CDR2 YYEEEE. The V gene lost 1 base and the J gene lost 4 bases, with 7 bases spanning the gap. The CDR3 spans 13 residues. Here the CDR3 DNA reads TGTGCCAGCAGCTTGATAGCGGCAGATACGCAGTATTTT. Translated: CASSLIAADTQYF.

The chain is built from TRBV29-1 and TRBJ2-7, with 10 bases aligning to TRBD1. Germline trimming cut 2 bases from V and 3 bases from J; bases unmatched to any gene: 7. This CDR3 spans 15 amino acids. CDR1 is SQVTM, CDR2 ANQGSEA, per germline. CDR3 nucleotides: TGCAGCGTTGAAACCGGTGGGACAGGGGACTACGAGCAGTACTTC. Translating it yields CSVETGGTGDYEQYF.

There are a few counts of this clone. Other nucleotide sequences from this sample produce the same CDR3. The CDR3, as DNA: TGTGCCTGGAGTAAGGGGACCTACAATGAGCAGTTCTTC. It is translated as CAWSKGTYNEQFF. The chain links TRBV30 to TRBJ2-1; D is possibly TRBD1 (5 bases). Germline-derived CDR1 and CDR2 are GTSNPN and SVGIG (reference sequence). This CDR3 spans 13 amino acids. Trimming took 2 bases from V and 2 from J, leaving 7 bases between them.

This chain links TRBV30 with TRBJ2-7; 12 positions match TRBD1. The germline V gene encodes CDR1 GTSNPN and CDR2 SVGIG (reference sequence). The CDR3 is 14 residues long. The trim removed 5 bases at V and 5 bases at J, leaving 7 bases unmatched. The CDR3 DNA follows: TGTGCCTGGGACCGGGACAGGGGGCCAAACGAGCAGTACTTC. Protein product: CAWDRDRGPNEQYF.

The chain combines TRBV15 with TRBJ2-5, with a weak D call TRBD1 (5 bases). The germline gives CDR1 LNHNV, CDR2 YYDKDF (reference sequence). The length of the CDR3 is 16 residues. The V end lost 0 bases, the J end lost 4 bases, and 15 bases lay between the germline ends. In DNA form, the CDR3 reads TGTGCCACCAGCAGAGATAATGGCCTAGGGGTAGAGACCCAGTACTTC. Protein sequence: CATSRDNGLGVETQYF.

This clone showed up just a few times. The chain recombines TRBV30 with TRBJ2-1; D tentatively fits TRBD1 or TRBD2 (5 bases each). Germline values: CDR1 GTSNPN, CDR2 SVGIG (reference sequence). V lost 2 bases to trimming and J lost 7 bases, with 12 bases between them. The CDR3 spans 13 residues. In nucleotides, the CDR3 is TGTGCCTGGAGTCCACGGGACCTAAATGAGCAGTTCTTC. This gives the protein CAWSPRDLNEQFF. Supplemented by reference TRBV30 and TRBJ2-1, the full variable domain reads SQTIHQWPATLVQPVGSPLSLECTVEGTSNPNLYWYRQAAGRGLQLLFYSVGIGQISSEVPQNLSASRPQDRQFILSSKKLLLSDSGFYLCAWSPRDLNEQFFGPGTRLTVL.

V usage is TRBV7-2 and J usage is TRBJ2-3; D unresolved. The CDR3 runs 15 residues. Germline CDR1 reads SGHTA; CDR2 reads FQGNSA. V lost 3 bases and J 4 bases, leaving 14 bases between the germline ends. The DNA of the CDR3 is TGTGCCAGCAGCTTTACGTTTATTGGTGCAGATACGCAGTATTTT. Translating gives CASSFTFIGADTQYF. Together with reference TRBV7-2 and TRBJ2-3, the CDR3 gives the full variable domain: GAGVSQSPSNKVTEKGKDVELRCDPISGHTALYWYRQSLGQGLEFLIYFQGNSAPDKSGLPSDRFSAERTGGSVSTLTIQRTQQEDSAVYLCASSFTFIGADTQYFGPGTRLTVL.

This clone was detected only a few times. J is TRBJ1-3 and V is TRBV29-1; no clear D gene. This CDR3 has 13 residues. Trimming took off 6 bases at V and 0 bases at J, with 9 bases between the two ends. Germline-derived CDR1 and CDR2 are SQVTM and ANQGSEA. The CDR3 loop reads CSVELSSGNTIYF. DNA of the CDR3: TGCAGCGTGGAGCTTAGCTCTGGAAACACCATATATTTT.

The rearrangement joins TRBV29-1 to TRBJ2-7; 8 nucleotides align to TRBD2. Germline-derived CDR1 and CDR2 are SQVTM and ANQGSEA. The CDR3 runs 15 residues. J lost 1 base, V lost 3 bases, and 8 bases had no gene match. DNA for the CDR3: TGCAGCGTTGAGACCCTGACTAGCGATTCCTACGAGCAGTACTTC. As protein: CSVETLTSDSYEQYF.

There are a few counts of this clone. The rearrangement uses TRBV20-1 and TRBJ1-5; D not certain. This CDR3 spans 11 amino acids. Trimming cost V 3 bases and J 8 bases, with 8 bases left between them. The germline V gene encodes CDR1 DFQATT and CDR2 SNEGSKA (reference sequence). CDR3 sequence reads: CSASKGEPQHF. CDR3 DNA: TGCAGTGCTAGTAAGGGAGAGCCCCAGCATTTT.